This TCR beta chain comes out of a study of identical twins. The J segment lost 0 bases and the V segment lost 4 bases, leaving 12 bases of the junction unmatched. Germline-derived CDR1 and CDR2 are SGHRS and YFSETQ. CDR3 length equals 19 residues. Study outcomes and limitations: Fewer insertions marked abundant cord blood beta clonotypes; young adult naive trended weakly, memory not at all. Possibly, invariant MAIT and iNKT cells partly confounded zero-insertion analyses.

A universal primer binding site was introduced by template switching. The final cDNA contained unique molecular identifiers. Each CDR3 protein gets one entry after TCRdb re-called the 5' RACE reads with MiXCR. This table holds about 240,000 distinct CDR3 sequences, roughly a tenth found once. Healthy Caucasians alone served as donors. Comments on this clonotype: Its antigen is currently unknown.

The J gene is TRBJ2-5, the V gene TRBV5-1, with TRBD2 matching over 13 bases. The TCR originated in a man aged 50 to 60 in good health. Sample: memory T cells sorted from blood. The CDR3 DNA is TGCGCCAGCAGCAGCGGACTAGCGGGGGCGCGTTGGTACCAAGAGACCCAGTACTTC. Amino acids: CASSSGLAGARWYQETQYF.